This T cell receptor (beta chain) was observed in a study of PD-1 blockade in classical Hodgkin lymphoma. V dropped 0 bases and J dropped 3 bases, with 15 bases sitting between them. Germline assignment: CDR1 SGHVS and CDR2 FNYEAQ. CDR3 length: 17 amino acids. Every one of the patients relapsed after autologous stem cell transplantation (brentuximab vedotin exposure was variable). Study-wide results and limits: There remain no defined causes for the repertoire differences, which possibly reflect disease activity or prior therapy. Patients with a complete response exhibited baseline diversity comparable to newly diagnosed patients. Significantly greater TCR diversity emerged by C4D1 in CD4+ cells but not CD8+ cells.

Profiling relied on immunoSEQ multiplex PCR, and the TCRdb table lists in-frame clones only, not all of them. Of about 60,000 clones in the sample, roughly 90% were seen once. In the case of this clone: Antigen specificity is unknown.

The rearrangement joins TRBV7-6 to TRBJ2-1; tentatively, D is TRBD1 or TRBD2 (5 bases each). Sequencing used peripheral blood mononuclear cells (PBMCs), obtained at baseline. The origin of this receptor is a human donor with classical Hodgkin lymphoma. This chain's CDR3 is CASSLAYRQGRYNEQFF. The CDR3 DNA reads TGTGCCAGCAGCTTAGCTTATCGGCAGGGACGCTACAATGAGCAGTTCTTC.